These 27 T cell receptor beta chains originate from one sample sequenced in a study of blood T cell repertoires in COVID-19. Clones were read by immunoSEQ multiplex PCR, and TCRdb kept only the in-frame ones, dropping some. In the table there are 150,000 to 180,000 clones, approximately 90% of which are singletons. What was sequenced was peripheral blood. The receptors stem from a woman in her seventies with acute or convalescent COVID-19.

The chain carries TRBV3-1 (or the pseudogene TRBV3-2) and TRBJ1-1; D call uncertain. CDR1 LGHDT and CDR2 YNNKEL come from the germline V gene (reference sequence). This CDR3 spans 14 amino acids. Deletions cut 3 bases from V and 8 bases from J, with 16 bases between. Here the CDR3 DNA reads TGTGCCAGCAGCCATTTCAAGCAGCCGGGGGAAGCTTTCTTT. Translated, it gives CASSHFKQPGEAFF.

This rearrangement joins TRBV19 to TRBJ1-2; D unresolved. The germline CDR1 and CDR2 sequences are LNHDA and SQIVND (reference sequence). Trimming shortened V by 10 bases and J by 0 bases, and 18 bases separated the two germline ends. The CDR3 totals 15 residues. CDR3 residues: CATPPAQAPNYGYTF. The CDR3 bases are TGTGCCACCCCGCCCGCGCAGGCGCCTAACTATGGCTACACCTTC.

The CDR3 region has the DNA TGTGCCAGTACCCGGACAGGGTGGGGACAGCCCCAGCATTTT. It specifies CASTRTGWGQPQHF. The rearrangement links TRBV19 to TRBJ1-5; TRBD1 agrees at 8 bases. The CDR3 sequence is 14 residues long. J gave up 7 bases and V 7 bases, and 9 bases lay outside the gene matches. The germline gives CDR1 LNHDA, CDR2 SQIVND (reference sequence).

The V and J genes are TRBV5-4 and TRBJ2-3, with TRBD2 matching over 9 bases. CDR3 length equals 15 residues. The V gene end was trimmed by 4 bases and the J gene end by 2 bases; junction bases not matched to a gene: 5. Germline V gives CDR1 SGHNT, CDR2 YYREEE (reference sequence). The CDR3, as DNA: TGTGCCAGCAGCCCTAGCGGGGCTGACACAGATACGCAGTATTTT. This encodes CASSPSGADTDTQYF. The variable domain in full, with the rest retrieved from reference TRBV5-4 and TRBJ2-3, is ETGVTQSPTHLIKTRGQQVTLRCSSQSGHNTVSWYQQALGQGPQFIFQYYREEENGRGNFPPRFSGLQFPNYSSELNVNALELDDSALYLCASSPSGADTDTQYFGPGTRLTVL.

This chain links TRBV5-6 with TRBJ1-3, with 7 bases matching TRBD1. The CDR3 has 17 amino acids. Germline trimming cut 0 bases from V and 2 bases from J; bases unmatched to any gene: 8. Germline V gene sequence: CDR1 SGHDT, CDR2 YYEEEE. The CDR3, as DNA: TGTGCCAGCAGCTTGGGACAGGGTACGATTCCTGGAAACACCATATATTTT. Translating it yields CASSLGQGTIPGNTIYF.

This clone was seen more than once but under ten times. The V and J genes are TRBV12-3 or TRBV12-4 and TRBJ1-5; a weak D match, TRBD1 (6 bases). The length of the CDR3 is 12 residues. Trimming took off 9 bases at V and 6 bases at J, with 12 bases between the two ends. The CDR3 here is CASQQGSQPQHF. The CDR3 nucleotides are TGTGCCAGTCAACAGGGCAGTCAGCCCCAGCATTTT.

CDR3 in amino acids: CASRNIRERWQGGTGELFF. The DNA for the CDR3 is TGTGCCAGCAGGAATATAAGGGAAAGGTGGCAGGGAGGCACCGGGGAGCTGTTTTTT. V usage is TRBV21-1 and J usage is TRBJ2-2; no DNA check was done on the table's D call, TRBD2. TRBV21-1 counts as a pseudogene. This CDR3 region has 19 residues.

This chain uses TRBV6-6 with TRBJ1-3; D perhaps matches TRBD1 (6 bases). Germline V gene data show CDR1 as MNHNY and CDR2 as SVGAGI (reference sequence). The ends were cut back, 6 bases at V and 4 bases at J, with 13 bases in the middle. The CDR3 spans 14 residues. CDR3 bases: TGTGCCAGCAGCTGGGACATTAGGGGAAACACCATATATTTT. It encodes CASSWDIRGNTIYF.

The rearrangement links TRBV7-2 to TRBJ1-3; no reliable D call. Germline-derived CDR1 and CDR2 are SGHTA and FQGNSA. CDR3 length: 13 amino acids. The ends were cut back, 6 bases at V and 0 bases at J, with 6 bases in the middle. CDR3 nucleotides: TGTGCCAGCAGGAGGAGCTCTGGAAACACCATATATTTT. The encoded protein is CASRRSSGNTIYF.

The rearrangement uses TRBV27 and TRBJ2-2; no clear D gene. Trimming stripped 6 bases from V and 1 base from J, with 12 bases between. This CDR3 contains 15 residues. CDR1 and CDR2 (germline): MNHEY, SMNVEV (reference sequence). The CDR3 loop reads CASSHQRLNTGELFF. The CDR3 region has the DNA TGTGCCAGCAGCCACCAAAGACTGAACACCGGGGAGCTGTTTTTT.

The genes are TRBV13 and TRBJ2-4; TRBD2 matches 10 bases. V shed 2 bases and J 0 bases; nucleotides not matched to a gene: 10. This CDR3 is built from 19 residues. Germline values: CDR1 PRHDT, CDR2 FYEKMQ (reference sequence). This CDR3 reads CASSLSVAGGSRAKNIQYF. For the CDR3, the DNA is TGTGCCAGCAGCTTAAGTGTAGCGGGGGGCTCACGAGCCAAAAACATTCAGTACTTC.

The V call is TRBV27, the J call TRBJ1-1, with 8 nucleotides matching TRBD1. The junction had 7 bases not matched to a gene; V was cut back by 3 bases and J by 4 bases. This CDR3 has 15 residues. Germline CDR1 reads MNHEY; CDR2 reads SMNVEV (reference sequence). CDR3 sequence reads: CASSFGQGRPTEAFF. DNA for the CDR3: TGTGCCAGCAGTTTTGGACAGGGAAGGCCCACTGAAGCTTTCTTT.

The V gene is TRBV2, the J gene TRBJ2-3; 10 bases map to TRBD2. Germline V gene lookup returns CDR1 SNHLY and CDR2 FYNNEI. With 6 bases clipped from V and 2 bases from J, the junction kept 5 bases outside the gene matches. The CDR3 covers 15 residues. DNA of the CDR3: TGTGCCAGCAGCGGCACTAGCGGGGTCACAGATACGCAGTATTTT. This translates into CASSGTSGVTDTQYF. The full variable domain, in which reference TRBV2 and TRBJ2-3 provide the parts outside the CDR3, is EPEVTQTPSHQVTQMGQEVILRCVPISNHLYFYWYRQILGQKVEFLVSFYNNEISEKSEIFDDQFSVERPDGSNFTLKIRSTKLEDSAMYFCASSGTSGVTDTQYFGPGTRLTVL.

This chain joins TRBV5-1 and TRBJ2-1; TRBD2 aligns across 11 bases. CDR3 length: 18 amino acids. The germline V gene has CDR1 SGHRS and CDR2 YFSETQ. The V gene end was trimmed by 3 bases and the J gene end by 5 bases; junction bases not matched to a gene: 13. The CDR3 region is CASSSQALAGGLNNEQFF. The CDR3 region has the DNA TGCGCCAGCAGCTCACAAGCCCTAGCGGGGGGTCTTAACAATGAGCAGTTCTTC.

This chain uses TRBV6-5 with TRBJ2-5; maybe TRBD2 (5 bases). V was cut by 6 bases and J by 5 bases, with 13 bases left in between. The CDR3 loop spans 13 amino acids. Per the germline V gene, CDR1 is MNHEY and CDR2 is SVGAGI. CDR3 protein: CASSGVRWETQYF. The CDR3 DNA is TGTGCCAGCAGCGGGGTCAGGTGGGAGACCCAGTACTTC.

The V call is TRBV3-1 (or the pseudogene TRBV3-2), the J call TRBJ1-3; 7 nucleotides align to TRBD1. The CDR3 sequence is 14 residues long. Germline V gene data show CDR1 as LGHDT and CDR2 as YNNKEL (reference sequence). Trimming cost V 3 bases and J 4 bases; bases outside gene matches: 3. For the CDR3, the DNA is TGTGCCAGCAGCCAGACAGGGCCCGGAAACACCATATATTTT. Residues: CASSQTGPGNTIYF.

V and J are TRBV5-1 and TRBJ1-4; D not resolved. Germline V gene lookup returns CDR1 SGHRS and CDR2 YFSETQ. V dropped 0 bases and J dropped 4 bases, with 7 bases sitting between them. The CDR3 has 14 residues. Written as DNA, the CDR3 is TGCGCCAGCAGCTTGGTCGCCGGTAATGAAAAACTGTTTTTT. This gives the protein CASSLVAGNEKLFF.

This clone was picked up a small number of times. The chain has TRBV7-8 and TRBJ1-4; maybe TRBD1 (5 bases). The germline V gene has CDR1 SGHVS and CDR2 FQNEAQ. The CDR3 length is 14 residues. Trimming removed 0 bases at V and 7 bases at J, with 9 bases between. For the CDR3, the DNA is TGTGCCAGCAGCTTAGCGACCGGGGGTGAAAAACTGTTTTTT. Translation: CASSLATGGEKLFF.

This clone was detected a few times. The rearrangement uses TRBV11-2 and TRBJ2-7, with D possibly matching TRBD2 (5 bases). The CDR3 sequence is 14 residues long. V lost 5 bases and J 0 bases, leaving 11 bases between the germline ends. The germline V gene has CDR1 SGHAT and CDR2 FQNNGV. CDR3 sequence (DNA): TGTGCCAGCAGCCACGCCGGGGTCTCCTACGAGCAGTACTTC. Protein sequence: CASSHAGVSYEQYF.

The chain has TRBV18 and TRBJ1-5; D gene ambiguous. Germline values: CDR1 KGHSH, CDR2 LQKENI. The CDR3 totals 16 residues. The germline V and J ends were trimmed by 1 base and 1 base, with 11 bases remaining between them. The CDR3 loop is CASSPRGGSSNQPQHF. The CDR3 coding sequence is TGTGCCAGCTCACCACGGGGAGGGTCGAGCAATCAGCCCCAGCATTTT.

The chain has TRBV7-9 and TRBJ1-1; D is perhaps TRBD1 (5 bases). The CDR3 sequence is 17 residues long. The V gene's germline CDR1 is SEHNR and CDR2 FQNEAQ (reference sequence). The V and J ends lost 1 base and 2 bases respectively, with 17 bases between them. The CDR3 nucleotides read TGTGCCAGCAGCTTAGGTTCTATTGGGCGGGACAACACTGAAGCTTTCTTT. Its protein product is CASSLGSIGRDNTEAFF.

The CDR3 bases are TGTGCCAGCAGCGACCGGGACAGATACACAGATACGCAGTATTTT. Protein: CASSDRDRYTDTQYF. The chain couples TRBV9 to TRBJ2-3; TRBD1 matches 7 bases. J gave up 2 bases and V 3 bases, and 6 bases lay outside the gene matches. Germline CDR1 SGDLS, CDR2 YYNGEE. There are 15 residues in the CDR3. The variable domain in full, completed from reference TRBV9 and TRBJ2-3, reads DSGVTQTPKHLITATGQRVTLRCSPRSGDLSVYWYQQSLDQGLQFLIQYYNGEERAKGNILERFSAQQFPDLHSELNLSSLELGDSALYFCASSDRDRYTDTQYFGPGTRLTVL.

V is TRBV28 and J is TRBJ1-2; D is unresolved. Germline loops: CDR1 MDHEN, CDR2 SYDVKM. The ends were cut back, 6 bases at V and 0 bases at J, with 8 bases in the middle. The CDR3 runs to 13 residues. The CDR3 region is CASSQTPNYGYTF. The CDR3 DNA reads TGTGCCAGCAGCCAGACACCTAACTATGGCTACACCTTC.

In the case of this clone: One end of the junction is discordant with germline, which a read error may explain. This chain joins TRBV7-9 and TRBJ1-6, with 7 bases that match TRBD1. Germline CDR1 and CDR2: SEHNR and FQNEAQ (reference sequence). The CDR3 totals 14 residues. CDR3 sequence (DNA): TGTGCCACCAGCATGACAGGGAGTAATTCACCCCTCCACTTT. It is translated as CATSMTGSNSPLHF.

This chain links TRBV3-1 (or the pseudogene TRBV3-2) with TRBJ1-1, with D maybe TRBD1 (5 bases). Trimming shortened V by 7 bases and J by 4 bases, and 19 bases separated the two germline ends. CDR3 length: 15 residues. Germline V gene sequence: CDR1 LGHDT, CDR2 YNNKEL (reference sequence). The CDR3 loop is CASTREGSRATEAFF. The CDR3 nucleotides read TGTGCCAGCACCCGAGAAGGATCCAGGGCCACTGAAGCTTTCTTT.

The chain joins TRBV6-6 to TRBJ1-2, with 9 nucleotides matching TRBD1. This CDR3 comprises 14 residues. V was pared by 0 bases and J by 8 bases, with 4 bases of the junction left unmatched. Germline CDR1 MNHNY, CDR2 SVGAGI (reference sequence). Written as DNA, the CDR3 is TGTGCCAGCAGTTACTCGTCGACAGGGGGGGGCTACACCTTC. This sequence encodes CASSYSSTGGGYTF.

This chain connects TRBV12-2 to TRBJ1-1; the table's TRBD1 call for D was not verified on the DNA. TRBV12-2 is a listed pseudogene. There are 14 residues in the CDR3. The CDR3 loop is CASRFPGALTEAFF. CDR3 DNA sequence: TGTGCAAGTCGCTTCCCAGGGGCACTTACTGAAGCTTTCTTT.